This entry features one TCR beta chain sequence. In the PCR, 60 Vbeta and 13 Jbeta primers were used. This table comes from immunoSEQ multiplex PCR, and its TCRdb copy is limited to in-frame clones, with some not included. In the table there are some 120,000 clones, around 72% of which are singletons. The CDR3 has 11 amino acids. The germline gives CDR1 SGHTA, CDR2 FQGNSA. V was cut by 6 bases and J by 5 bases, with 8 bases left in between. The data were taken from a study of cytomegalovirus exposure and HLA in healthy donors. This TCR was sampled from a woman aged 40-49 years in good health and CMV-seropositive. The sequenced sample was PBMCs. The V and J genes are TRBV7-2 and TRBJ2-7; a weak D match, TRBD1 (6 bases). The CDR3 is CASSAGDEQYF. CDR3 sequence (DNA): TGTGCCAGCAGTGCAGGGGACGAGCAGTACTTC.